The present entry profiles one T cell receptor beta chain with its context. CDR1 is SGDLS, CDR2 YYNGEE, per germline. The junction had 5 bases not matched to a gene; V was cut back by 1 base and J by 7 bases. This CDR3 is built from 15 residues. This entry comes from a study of response to subunit inactivated influenza vaccine. MiXCR, applied by TCRdb to the RT-PCR reads, yields one record per CDR3 protein. In the table there are more than 700,000 distinct CDR3 sequences, 21% of which are singletons. The rearrangement links TRBV9 to TRBJ2-1, with 10 bases lining up with TRBD2. Sequenced here: PBMCs from blood, sampled more than 4 days after vaccination. The receptor was derived from a man in his fifties or sixties who received an inactivated influenza vaccine. The DNA for the CDR3 is TGTGCCAGCAGCGTACTGTCTAGCGGGAGAAATGAGCAGTTCTTC. Protein sequence: CASSVLSSGRNEQFF.